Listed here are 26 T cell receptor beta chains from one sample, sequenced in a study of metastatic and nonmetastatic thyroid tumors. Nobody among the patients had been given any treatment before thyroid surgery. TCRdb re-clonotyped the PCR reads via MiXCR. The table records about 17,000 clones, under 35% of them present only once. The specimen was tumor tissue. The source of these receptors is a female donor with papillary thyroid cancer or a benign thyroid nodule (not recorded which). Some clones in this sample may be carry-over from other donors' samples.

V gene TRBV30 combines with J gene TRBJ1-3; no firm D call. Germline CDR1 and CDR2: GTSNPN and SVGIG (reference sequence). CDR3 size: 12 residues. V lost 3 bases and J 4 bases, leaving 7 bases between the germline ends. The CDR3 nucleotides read TGTGCCTGGAGGACCGCCGGAAACACCATATATTTT. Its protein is CAWRTAGNTIYF.

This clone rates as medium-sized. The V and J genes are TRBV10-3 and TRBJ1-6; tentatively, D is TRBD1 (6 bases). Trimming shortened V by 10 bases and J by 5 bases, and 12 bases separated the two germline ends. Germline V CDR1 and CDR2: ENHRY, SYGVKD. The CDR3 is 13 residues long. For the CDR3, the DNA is TGTGCCACCCTGGGACACCATAATTCACCCCTCCACTTT. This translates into CATLGHHNSPLHF.

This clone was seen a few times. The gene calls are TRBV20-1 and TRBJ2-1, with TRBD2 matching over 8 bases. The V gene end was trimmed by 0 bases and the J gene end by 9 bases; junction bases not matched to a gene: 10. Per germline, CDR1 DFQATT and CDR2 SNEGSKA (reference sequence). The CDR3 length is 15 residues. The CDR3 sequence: CSARDLKPGGCEQFF. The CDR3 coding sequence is TGCAGTGCTAGAGATCTCAAGCCGGGGGGGTGTGAGCAGTTCTTC.

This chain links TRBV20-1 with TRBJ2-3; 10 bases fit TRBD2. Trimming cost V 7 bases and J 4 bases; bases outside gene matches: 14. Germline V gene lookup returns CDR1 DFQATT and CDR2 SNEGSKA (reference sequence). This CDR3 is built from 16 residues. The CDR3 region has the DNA TGCAGTGGTATGACAGCGGGAGGGAGGGAACCAGATACGCAGTATTTT. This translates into CSGMTAGGREPDTQYF.

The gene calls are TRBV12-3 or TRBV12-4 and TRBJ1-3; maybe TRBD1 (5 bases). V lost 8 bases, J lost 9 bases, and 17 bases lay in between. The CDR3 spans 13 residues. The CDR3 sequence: CASGDNTGGTIYF. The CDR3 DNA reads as TGTGCCAGCGGTGATAACACCGGGGGCACCATATATTTT.

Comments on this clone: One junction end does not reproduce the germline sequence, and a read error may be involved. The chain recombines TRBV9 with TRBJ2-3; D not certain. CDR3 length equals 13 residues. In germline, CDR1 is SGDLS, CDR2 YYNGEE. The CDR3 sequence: CASIVAGPDTQYF. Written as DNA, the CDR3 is TGTGCCAGCATCGTAGCAGGCCCTGATACGCAGTATTTT.

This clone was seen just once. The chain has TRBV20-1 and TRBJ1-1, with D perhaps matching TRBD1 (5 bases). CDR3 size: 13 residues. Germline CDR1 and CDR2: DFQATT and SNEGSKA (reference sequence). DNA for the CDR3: TGCAATGCAGCACCGGGACGGTACACTGAAGCTTTCTTT. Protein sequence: CNAAPGRYTEAFF.

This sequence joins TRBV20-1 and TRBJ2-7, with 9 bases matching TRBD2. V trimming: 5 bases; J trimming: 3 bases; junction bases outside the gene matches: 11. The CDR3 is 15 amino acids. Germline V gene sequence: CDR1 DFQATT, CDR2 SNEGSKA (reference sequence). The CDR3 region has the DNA TGCAGTGCTCCTCCCGCTAGCGGGATGTACTACGAGCAGTACTTC. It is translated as CSAPPASGMYYEQYF.

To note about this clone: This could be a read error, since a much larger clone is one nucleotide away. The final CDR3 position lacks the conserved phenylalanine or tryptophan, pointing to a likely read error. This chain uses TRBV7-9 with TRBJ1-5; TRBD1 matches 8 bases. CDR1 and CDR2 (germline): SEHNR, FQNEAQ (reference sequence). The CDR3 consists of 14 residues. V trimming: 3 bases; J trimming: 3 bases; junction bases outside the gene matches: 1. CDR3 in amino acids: CASSLGQDNQPQHS. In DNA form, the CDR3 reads TGTGCCAGCAGCTTGGGACAGGACAATCAGCCCCAGCATTCT.

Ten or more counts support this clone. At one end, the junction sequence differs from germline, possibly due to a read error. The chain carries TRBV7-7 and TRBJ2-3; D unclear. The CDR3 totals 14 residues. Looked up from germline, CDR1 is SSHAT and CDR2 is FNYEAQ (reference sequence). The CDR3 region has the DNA TGTGCTAGCAGCTTGTCTGTGGGTGGCGATACGCAGTATTTT. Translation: CASSLSVGGDTQYF.

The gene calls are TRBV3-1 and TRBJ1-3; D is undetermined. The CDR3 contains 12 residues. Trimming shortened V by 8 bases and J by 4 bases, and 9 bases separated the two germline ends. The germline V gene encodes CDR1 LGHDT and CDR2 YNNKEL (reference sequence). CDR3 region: CASGGGGNTIYF. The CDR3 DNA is TGTGCCAGCGGTGGAGGGGGAAACACCATATATTTT.

CDR3 coding DNA: TGCAGTGCTCAACCTCACGTAGCGGGACGGAACATTCAGTACTTC. This sequence encodes CSAQPHVAGRNIQYF. V and J are TRBV20-1 and TRBJ2-4, with TRBD2 matching over 8 bases. Trimming cost V 5 bases and J 7 bases; bases outside gene matches: 13. CDR3 size: 15 residues. Germline loops: CDR1 DFQATT, CDR2 SNEGSKA (reference sequence).

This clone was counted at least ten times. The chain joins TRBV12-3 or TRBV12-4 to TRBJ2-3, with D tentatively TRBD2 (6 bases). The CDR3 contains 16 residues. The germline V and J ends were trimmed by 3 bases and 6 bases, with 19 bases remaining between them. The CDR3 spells CASSLLGPPLADTQYF. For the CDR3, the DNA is TGTGCCAGCAGTTTGCTAGGCCCTCCCCTAGCGGATACGCAGTATTTT.

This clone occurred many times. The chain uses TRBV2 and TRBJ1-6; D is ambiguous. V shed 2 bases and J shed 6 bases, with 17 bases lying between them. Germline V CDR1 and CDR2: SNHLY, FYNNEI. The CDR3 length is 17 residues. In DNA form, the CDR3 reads TGTGCCAGCAGTGAATTCTGGTTAACAGACCTTAATTCACCCCTCCACTTT. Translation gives CASSEFWLTDLNSPLHF.

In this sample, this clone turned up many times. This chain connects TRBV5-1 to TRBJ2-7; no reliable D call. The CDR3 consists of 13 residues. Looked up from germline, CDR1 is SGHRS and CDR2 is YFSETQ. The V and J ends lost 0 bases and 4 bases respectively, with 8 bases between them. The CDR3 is CASSLDPGYEQYF. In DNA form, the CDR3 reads TGCGCCAGCAGCTTGGATCCCGGTTACGAGCAGTACTTC.

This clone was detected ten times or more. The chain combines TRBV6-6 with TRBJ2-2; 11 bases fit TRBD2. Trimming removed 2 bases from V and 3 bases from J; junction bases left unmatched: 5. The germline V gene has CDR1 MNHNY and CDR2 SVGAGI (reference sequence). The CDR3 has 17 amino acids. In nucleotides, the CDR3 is TGTGCCAGCAGTTACCCTCGGACTAGCGGGTACACCGGGGAGCTGTTTTTT. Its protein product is CASSYPRTSGYTGELFF.

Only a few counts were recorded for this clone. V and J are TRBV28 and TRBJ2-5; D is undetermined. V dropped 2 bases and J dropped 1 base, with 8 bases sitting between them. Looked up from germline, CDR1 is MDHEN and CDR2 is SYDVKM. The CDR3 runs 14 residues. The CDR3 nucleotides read TGTGCCAGCAGTTTAAGGTGGGGCCAAGAGACCCAGTACTTC. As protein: CASSLRWGQETQYF.

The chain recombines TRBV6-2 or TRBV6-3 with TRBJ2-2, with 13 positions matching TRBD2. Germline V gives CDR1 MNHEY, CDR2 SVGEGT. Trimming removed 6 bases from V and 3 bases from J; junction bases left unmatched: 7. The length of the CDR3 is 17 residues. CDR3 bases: TGTGCCAGCAGGGAACTAGCGGGGGGGCAGGACACCGGGGAGCTGTTTTTT. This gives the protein CASRELAGGQDTGELFF.

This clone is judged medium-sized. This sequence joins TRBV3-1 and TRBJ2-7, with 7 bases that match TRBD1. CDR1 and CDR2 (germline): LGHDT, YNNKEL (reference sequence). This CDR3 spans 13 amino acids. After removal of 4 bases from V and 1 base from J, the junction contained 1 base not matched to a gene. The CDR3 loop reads CASSPGQSYEQYF. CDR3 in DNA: TGTGCCAGCAGCCCGGGACAGTCCTACGAGCAGTACTTC.

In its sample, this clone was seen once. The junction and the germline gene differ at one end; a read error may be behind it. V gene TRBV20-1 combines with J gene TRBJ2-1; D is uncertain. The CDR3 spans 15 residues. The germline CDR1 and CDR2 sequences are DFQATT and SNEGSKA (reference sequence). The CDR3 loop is CSAGEAWTTYNEQFF. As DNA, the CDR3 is TGCAGTGCTGGAGAAGCGTGGACGACCTACAATGAGCAGTTCTTC.

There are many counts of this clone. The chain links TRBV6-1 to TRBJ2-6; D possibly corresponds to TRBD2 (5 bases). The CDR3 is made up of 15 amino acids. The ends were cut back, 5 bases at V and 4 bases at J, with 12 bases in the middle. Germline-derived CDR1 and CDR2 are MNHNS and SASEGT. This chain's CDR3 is CASSQRVTGANVLTF. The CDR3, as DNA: TGTGCCAGCAGTCAGAGGGTCACCGGGGCCAACGTCCTGACTTTC.

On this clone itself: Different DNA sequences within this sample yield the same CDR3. The CDR3 coding sequence is TGCGCCAGCAGCTTGGAACAGGGGGCGAGGTCCAATGAGCAGTTCTTC. Residues: CASSLEQGARSNEQFF. This sequence joins TRBV5-1 and TRBJ2-1; 9 bases are a match to TRBD1. Trimming at V came to 0 bases and at J to 6 bases, leaving 7 bases not matched to a gene. The germline gives CDR1 SGHRS, CDR2 YFSETQ. CDR3 length: 16 amino acids.

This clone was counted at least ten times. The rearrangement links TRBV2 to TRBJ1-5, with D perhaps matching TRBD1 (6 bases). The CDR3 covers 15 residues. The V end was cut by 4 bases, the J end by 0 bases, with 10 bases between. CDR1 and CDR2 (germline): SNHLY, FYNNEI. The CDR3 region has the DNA TGTGCCAGCAGTGGGACAGCAGTTAGCAATCAGCCCCAGCATTTT. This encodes CASSGTAVSNQPQHF.

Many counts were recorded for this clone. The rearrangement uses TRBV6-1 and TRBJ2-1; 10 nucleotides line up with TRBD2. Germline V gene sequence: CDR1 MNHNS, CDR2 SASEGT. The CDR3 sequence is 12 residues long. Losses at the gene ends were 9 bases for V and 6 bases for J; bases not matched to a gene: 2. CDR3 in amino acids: CASSGRFNEQFF. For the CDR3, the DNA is TGTGCCAGTAGCGGGAGGTTCAATGAGCAGTTCTTC.

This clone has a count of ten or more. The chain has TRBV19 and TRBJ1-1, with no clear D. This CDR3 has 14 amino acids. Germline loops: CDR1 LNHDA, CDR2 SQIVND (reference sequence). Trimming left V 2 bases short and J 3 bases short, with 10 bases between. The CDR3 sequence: CASSIKIAHTEAFF. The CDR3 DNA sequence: TGTGCCAGTAGTATAAAGATCGCCCACACTGAAGCTTTCTTT. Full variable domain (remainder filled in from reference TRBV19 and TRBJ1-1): DGGITQSPKYLFRKEGQNVTLSCEQNLNHDAMYWYRQDPGQGLRLIYYSQIVNDFQKGDIAEGYSVSREKKESFPLTVTSAQKNPTAFYLCASSIKIAHTEAFFGQGTRLTVV.

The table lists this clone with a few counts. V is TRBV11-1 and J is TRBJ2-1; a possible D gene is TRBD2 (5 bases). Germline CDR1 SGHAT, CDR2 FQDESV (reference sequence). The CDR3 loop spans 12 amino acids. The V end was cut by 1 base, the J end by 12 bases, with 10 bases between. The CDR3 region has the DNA TGTGCCAGCAGCTTAGGGGCCGCGGGGCAGTTCTTC. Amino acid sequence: CASSLGAAGQFF.